This T cell receptor (beta chain) originates from a study of blood T cell repertoires in COVID-19. Study-level background: T cells, B-cell-depleted T cells, or PBMCs supplied cDNA or gDNA.

Authors' processing steps: Researchers report that nucleated cell counts were estimated from reference gene primer amplification. Measured with immunoSEQ multiplex PCR; TCRdb has only the in-frame clones, and not every one. For V, J and clone size, that table is used; D and trimming come from the DNA. The sample lists 200,000 to 250,000 clones, 70% to 90% occurring once. The CDR3 sequence is 14 residues long. V shed 7 bases, J shed 3 bases, and the junction held 9 bases outside the gene matches. Per the germline V gene, CDR1 is SGHRS and CDR2 is YFSETQ. The specimen was peripheral blood. The gene calls are TRBV5-1 and TRBJ1-1, with 7 bases aligning to TRBD1. This receptor was identified in a young woman who had recovered from COVID-19. CDR3 DNA sequence: TGCGCCAGCGGTTTGGGACAGCCCTACACTGAAGCTTTCTTT. Its protein product is CASGLGQPYTEAFF.